This entry is about one T cell receptor beta chain. What it binds is not known. The CDR3 runs 12 residues. CDR1 LNHDA and CDR2 SQIVND come from the germline V gene (reference sequence). Trimming took 3 bases from V and 2 from J, leaving 3 bases between them. Evenly divided among several immunoSEQ plates was the genomic DNA of each subset. Authors' analysis steps: Quality scores were absent from the junction-only immunoSEQ sequences, so filtering differed. Assay: immunoSEQ multiplex PCR; the TCRdb copy retains only in-frame clones and omits some. That table supplies the V and J calls and clone size; D and trimming were determined from the DNA. The profile shows about 480,000 clones, over 75% of them singletons. The data derive from a study of shared clonotypes between healthy human individuals. Study-level results: An expected dependence of interdonor clonotype sharing on sequencing depth was noted.

The sequence was obtained from a middle-aged woman in good health. Some clones in this sample may be carry-over from other donors' samples. The chain joins TRBV19 to TRBJ2-3; D is unresolved. Source material: PBMCs. As DNA, the CDR3 is TGTGCCAGTAGTATTGCCACAGATACGCAGTATTTT. Encoded protein: CASSIATDTQYF.